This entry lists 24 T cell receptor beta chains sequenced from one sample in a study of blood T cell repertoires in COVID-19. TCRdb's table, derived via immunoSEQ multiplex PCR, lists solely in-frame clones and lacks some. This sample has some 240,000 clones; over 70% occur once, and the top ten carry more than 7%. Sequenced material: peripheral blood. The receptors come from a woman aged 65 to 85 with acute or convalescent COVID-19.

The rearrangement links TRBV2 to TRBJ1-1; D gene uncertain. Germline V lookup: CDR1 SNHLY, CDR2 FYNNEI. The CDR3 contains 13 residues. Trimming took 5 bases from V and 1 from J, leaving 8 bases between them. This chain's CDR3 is CASSKGENTEAFF. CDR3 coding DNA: TGTGCCAGCAGTAAGGGAGAGAACACTGAAGCTTTCTTT.

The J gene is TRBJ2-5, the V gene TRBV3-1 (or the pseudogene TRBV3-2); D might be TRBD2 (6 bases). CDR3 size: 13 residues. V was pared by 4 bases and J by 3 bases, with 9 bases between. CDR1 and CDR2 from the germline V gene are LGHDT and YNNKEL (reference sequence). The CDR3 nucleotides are TGTGCCAGCAGCCTACGGGGGAAAGAGACCCAGTACTTC. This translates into CASSLRGKETQYF.

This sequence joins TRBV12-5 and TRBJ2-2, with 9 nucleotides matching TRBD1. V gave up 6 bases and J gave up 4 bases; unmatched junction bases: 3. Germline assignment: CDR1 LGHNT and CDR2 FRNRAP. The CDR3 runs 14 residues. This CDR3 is CASGLQGATGELFF. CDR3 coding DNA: TGTGCTAGTGGGTTACAGGGGGCCACCGGGGAGCTGTTTTTT.

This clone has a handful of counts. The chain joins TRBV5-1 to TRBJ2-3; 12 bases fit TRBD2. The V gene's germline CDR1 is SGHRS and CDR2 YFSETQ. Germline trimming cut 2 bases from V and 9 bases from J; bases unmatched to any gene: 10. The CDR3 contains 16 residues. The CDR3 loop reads CASSFGASGGAGTQYF. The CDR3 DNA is TGCGCCAGCAGCTTTGGGGCTAGCGGGGGGGCCGGGACGCAGTATTTT.

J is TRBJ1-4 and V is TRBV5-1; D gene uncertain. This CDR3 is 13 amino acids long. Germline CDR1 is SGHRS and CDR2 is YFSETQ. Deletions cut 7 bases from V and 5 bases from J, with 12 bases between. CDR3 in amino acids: CASRPGGNEKLFF. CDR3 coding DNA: TGCGCCAGCCGGCCGGGAGGGAATGAAAAACTGTTTTTT.

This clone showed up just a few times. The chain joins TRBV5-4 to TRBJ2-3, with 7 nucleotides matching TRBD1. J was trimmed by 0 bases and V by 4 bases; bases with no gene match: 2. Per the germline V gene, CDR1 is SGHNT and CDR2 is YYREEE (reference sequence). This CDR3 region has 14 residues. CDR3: CASSRQGSTDTQYF. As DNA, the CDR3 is TGTGCCAGCAGCAGACAGGGTAGCACAGATACGCAGTATTTT.

The CDR3 sequence is CASSPRRGGTNSPLHF. CDR3 DNA sequence: TGTGCCAGCAGCCCTCGGAGAGGGGGCACAAATTCACCCCTCCACTTT. The rearrangement links TRBV5-6 to TRBJ1-6; TRBD1 agrees at 7 bases. Looked up from germline, CDR1 is SGHDT and CDR2 is YYEEEE. V dropped 4 bases and J dropped 7; count of bases not matched to a gene: 11. This CDR3 is 16 amino acids long. The full variable domain, in which reference TRBV5-6 and TRBJ1-6 provide the parts outside the CDR3, is DAGVTQSPTHLIKTRGQQVTLRCSPKSGHDTVSWYQQALGQGPQFIFQYYEEEERQRGNFPDRFSGHQFPNYSSELNVNALLLGDSALYLCASSPRRGGTNSPLHFGNGTRLTVT.

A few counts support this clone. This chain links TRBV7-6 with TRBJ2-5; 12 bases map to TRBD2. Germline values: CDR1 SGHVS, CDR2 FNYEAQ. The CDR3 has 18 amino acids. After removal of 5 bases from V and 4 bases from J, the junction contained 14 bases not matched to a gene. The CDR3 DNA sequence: TGTGCCAGCAGCCCAAAAGGACTAGCGGGGATTAGTGGAGAGACCCAGTACTTC. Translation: CASSPKGLAGISGETQYF.

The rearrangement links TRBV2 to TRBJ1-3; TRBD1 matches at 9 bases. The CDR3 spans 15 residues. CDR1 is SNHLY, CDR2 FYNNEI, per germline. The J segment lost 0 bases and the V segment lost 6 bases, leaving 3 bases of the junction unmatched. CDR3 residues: CASRQGQGSGNTIYF. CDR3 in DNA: TGTGCCAGCAGACAGGGACAGGGCTCTGGAAACACCATATATTTT.

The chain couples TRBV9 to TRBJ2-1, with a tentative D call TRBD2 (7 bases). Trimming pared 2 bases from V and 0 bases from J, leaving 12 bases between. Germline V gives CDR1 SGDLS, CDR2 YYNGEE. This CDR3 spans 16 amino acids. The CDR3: CASSVGGPSSYNEQFF. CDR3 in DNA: TGTGCCAGCAGCGTGGGGGGGCCGAGCTCCTACAATGAGCAGTTCTTC.

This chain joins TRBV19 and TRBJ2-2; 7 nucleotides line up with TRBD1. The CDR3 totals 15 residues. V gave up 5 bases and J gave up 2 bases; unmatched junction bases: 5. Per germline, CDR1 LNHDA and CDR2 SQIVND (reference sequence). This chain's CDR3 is CASSLTGINTGELFF. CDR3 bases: TGTGCCAGTAGTCTGACAGGGATTAACACCGGGGAGCTGTTTTTT. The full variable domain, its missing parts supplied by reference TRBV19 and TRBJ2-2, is DGGITQSPKYLFRKEGQNVTLSCEQNLNHDAMYWYRQDPGQGLRLIYYSQIVNDFQKGDIAEGYSVSREKKESFPLTVTSAQKNPTAFYLCASSLTGINTGELFFGEGSRLTVL.

DNA for the CDR3: TGTGCCAGTAGAAACCGTGAGGGGGCGTGGGGCATTCAGTACTTC. This sequence encodes CASRNREGAWGIQYF. The chain combines TRBV19 with TRBJ2-4; 7 nucleotides agree with TRBD1. Trimming removed 6 bases from V and 9 bases from J; junction bases left unmatched: 14. Germline lookup yields CDR1 LNHDA and CDR2 SQIVND (reference sequence). The CDR3 spans 15 residues.

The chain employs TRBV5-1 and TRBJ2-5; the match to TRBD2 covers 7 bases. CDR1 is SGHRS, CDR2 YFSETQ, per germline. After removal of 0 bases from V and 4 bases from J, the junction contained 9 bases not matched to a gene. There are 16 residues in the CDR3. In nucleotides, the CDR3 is TGCGCCAGCAGCTTGGGTCCTCTGGGGGAGGGAGAGACCCAGTACTTC. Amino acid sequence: CASSLGPLGEGETQYF.

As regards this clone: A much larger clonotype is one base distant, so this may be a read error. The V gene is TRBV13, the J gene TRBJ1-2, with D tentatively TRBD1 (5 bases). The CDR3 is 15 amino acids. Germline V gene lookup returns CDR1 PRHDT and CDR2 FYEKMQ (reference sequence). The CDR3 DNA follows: TGTACCAGCAGCCCCCGGGACGGGGGTAACTATGGCTACACCTTC. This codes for CTSSPRDGGNYGYTF.

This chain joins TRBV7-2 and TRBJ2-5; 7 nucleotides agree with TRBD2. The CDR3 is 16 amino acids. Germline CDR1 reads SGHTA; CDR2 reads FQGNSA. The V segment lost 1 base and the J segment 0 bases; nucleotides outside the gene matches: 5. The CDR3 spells CASSLGLAEYQETQYF. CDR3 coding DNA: TGTGCCAGCAGCTTAGGGCTAGCGGAGTACCAAGAGACCCAGTACTTC.

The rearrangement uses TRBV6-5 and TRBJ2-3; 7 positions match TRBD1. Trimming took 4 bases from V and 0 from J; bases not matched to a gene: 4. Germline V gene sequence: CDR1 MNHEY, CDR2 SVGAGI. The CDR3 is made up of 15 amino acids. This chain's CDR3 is CASSSDRVSTDTQYF. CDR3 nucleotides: TGTGCCAGCAGTTCAGACAGGGTTAGCACAGATACGCAGTATTTT.

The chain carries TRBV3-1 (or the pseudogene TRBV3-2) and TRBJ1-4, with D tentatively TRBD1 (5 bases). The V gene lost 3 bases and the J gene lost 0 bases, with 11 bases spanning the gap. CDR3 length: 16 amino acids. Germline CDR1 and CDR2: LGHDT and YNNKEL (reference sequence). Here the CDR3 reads CASSHLTTATNEKLFF. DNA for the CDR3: TGTGCCAGCAGCCACTTAACGACAGCAACTAATGAAAAACTGTTTTTT.

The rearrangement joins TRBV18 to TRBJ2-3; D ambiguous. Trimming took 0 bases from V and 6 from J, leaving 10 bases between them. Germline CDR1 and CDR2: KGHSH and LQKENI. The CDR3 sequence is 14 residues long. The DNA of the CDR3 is TGTGCCAGCTCACCACCGACTTCAAGGGATACGCAGTATTTT. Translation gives CASSPPTSRDTQYF.

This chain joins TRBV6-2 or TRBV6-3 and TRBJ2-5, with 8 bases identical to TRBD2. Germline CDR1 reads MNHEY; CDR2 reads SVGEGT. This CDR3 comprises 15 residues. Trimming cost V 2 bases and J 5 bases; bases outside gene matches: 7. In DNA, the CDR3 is TGTGCCAGCAGTTACGACGGGACTAGGGGGGAGACCCAGTACTTC. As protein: CASSYDGTRGETQYF.

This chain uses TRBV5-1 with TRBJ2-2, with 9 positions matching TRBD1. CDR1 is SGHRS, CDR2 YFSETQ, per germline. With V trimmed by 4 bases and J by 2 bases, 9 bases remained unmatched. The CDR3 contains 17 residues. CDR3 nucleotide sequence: TGCGCCAGCAGCAGGACGTCGGGACAGGGAAACACCGGGGAGCTGTTTTTT. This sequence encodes CASSRTSGQGNTGELFF.

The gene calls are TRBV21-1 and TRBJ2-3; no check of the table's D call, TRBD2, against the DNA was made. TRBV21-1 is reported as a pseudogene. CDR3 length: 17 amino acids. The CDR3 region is CASSKEWWWLASDTQYF. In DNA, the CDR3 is TGTGCCAGCAGCAAAGAATGGTGGTGGCTAGCTTCAGATACGCAGTATTTT.

The CDR3 DNA reads as TGTGCCAGCAGTTCCATGGGGGGATATAATTCACCCCTCCACTTT. This encodes CASSSMGGYNSPLHF. V and J are TRBV27 and TRBJ1-6; a weak D match, TRBD1 (5 bases). Trimming cost V 4 bases and J 4 bases, with 11 bases left between them. CDR3 size: 15 residues. Germline loops: CDR1 MNHEY, CDR2 SMNVEV (reference sequence).

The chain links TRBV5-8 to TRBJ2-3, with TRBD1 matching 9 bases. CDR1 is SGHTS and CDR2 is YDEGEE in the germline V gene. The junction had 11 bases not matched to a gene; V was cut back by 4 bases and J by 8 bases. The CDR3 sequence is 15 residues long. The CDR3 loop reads CASSRVTGGYGTQYF. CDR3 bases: TGTGCCAGCAGCCGAGTCACAGGGGGCTACGGTACGCAGTATTTT.

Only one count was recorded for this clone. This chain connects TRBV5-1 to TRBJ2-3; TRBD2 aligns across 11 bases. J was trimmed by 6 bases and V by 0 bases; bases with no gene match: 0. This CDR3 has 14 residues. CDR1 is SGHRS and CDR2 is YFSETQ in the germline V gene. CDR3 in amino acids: CASSLGLAGDTQYF. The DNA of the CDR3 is TGCGCCAGCAGCTTGGGACTAGCGGGGGATACGCAGTATTTT.